This T cell receptor (beta chain) came from a study of blood T cells in healthy people across ages. Study-level points and caveats: Roughly linear age-related decline in beta diversity appeared, significant by age 40. Fewer expanded clones and more diversity marked long-lived versus aged donors. Unsorted PBMCs prevented conclusive naive versus antigen-experienced comparison.

A word on this clonotype: The antigen is unknown.

PCR was performed a second time for about 7 to 12 cycles using a sample-barcoded 5' primer and a J-beta primer mix. TCRdb recomputed calls from the 5' RACE reads with MiXCR, one row per CDR3 protein. The sample has over a million distinct CDR3 sequences, 35% to 45% seen once. V shed 4 bases and J 4 bases; nucleotides not matched to a gene: 5. This CDR3 region has 15 residues. The specimen was blood. The sequence was obtained from a young woman in good health. The rearrangement joins TRBV12-3 or TRBV12-4 to TRBJ1-3; 9 bases are shared with TRBD1. The CDR3 loop reads CASSSRGTGGNTIYF. The CDR3 DNA is TGTGCCAGCAGTTCCCGAGGGACAGGGGGAAACACCATATATTTT.